The T cell receptor beta chain described here comes from a study of blood T cell repertoires in COVID-19. Study background: The United States, Italy and Spain provided the acute and convalescent COVID-19 samples. T cells, B-cell-depleted T cells, or PBMCs supplied cDNA or gDNA.

In the original workflow: Reference gene primers were amplified, and this amplification served to estimate nucleated cell counts. The data were produced by immunoSEQ multiplex PCR, yet TCRdb's version contains in-frame clones alone and is incomplete. The V and J calls and clone size are taken from that table; D and trimming were inferred from the DNA. There are approximately 140,000 clones in the sample; over 80% occur only once, and 8% to 10% lies in the top ten. Sequencing input: peripheral blood. The receptor's source is a man aged 40-49 years with active or convalescent COVID-19.

The DNA for the CDR3 is TGTGCCAGCAGCGTGAAACAGGGGCAGGAGACCCAGTACTTC. Its translation is CASSVKQGQETQYF. The chain carries TRBV5-4 and TRBJ2-5; 7 bases line up with TRBD1. CDR1 and CDR2 from the germline V gene are SGHNT and YYREEE (reference sequence). V gave up 4 bases and J gave up 5 bases; unmatched junction bases: 8. This CDR3 spans 14 amino acids.